This TCR beta chain was profiled in a study of T cell responses to AZD1222 COVID-19 vaccine (dated by TCRdb to the early 2020s). General notes on the study: Because spike-specific TCR depth and breadth did not differ between the two schedules, AZD1222 recipients who got a second dose at roughly 4 weeks were pooled with those who got a second dose at roughly 12 weeks. TCR sequencing covered more than 230 trial participants: 200 to 220 given two doses of AZD1222 and around 25 given two doses of MenACWY control vaccine. Trial participants were enrolled by age into 18-55, 56-69 and 70-plus year subgroups, with roughly 160, 29 and 62 TCR-sequenced participants respectively. Here is what the overall study found, with its caveats: In the small 56-69-year group, the increase in depth fell short of significance, most likely because of low power. Participants were mostly white British, with more females than males. The authors suggested clonal diversity may have been underestimated. Nearly half of unique spike-specific TCRs reportedly recognized epitopes outside regions mutated in the B.1.351 and B.1.1.7 variants. Spike-specific TCR breadth and depth rose significantly after two AZD1222 doses compared with day 0 and with MenACWY recipients. The vaccine-associated CD4 TCRs covered the entire spike protein, and the dominant responses fell in regions 160-218 and 743-854. Because no day 14 peak-response samples were available, repertoires were characterized only after the peak T cell response. Only five to seven AZD1222 recipients were SARS-CoV-2 seropositive at baseline, limiting conclusions about previously exposed vaccinees.

Sample time point, as interpreted from the label and publication: baseline before first vaccination. Samples from vaccinated people were obtained from the UK trials COV001 and COV002, which included a single-blind randomized controlled phase 2/3 trial of AZD1222 (ChAdOx1 nCoV-19) in healthy adults. For TCRbeta chain sequencing, PBMC samples were collected from trial participants at day 0 and at day 28 after the second dose. The CDR3 regions of human TCRbeta chains were subjected to immunosequencing. The authors' pipeline ran thus. TCRs in the repertoires were matched against a reference library of SARS-CoV-2-specific TCRs that had been generated with the MIRA antigen-specificity platform. Breadth was defined as the fraction of unique TCRs that were SARS-CoV-2-associated. Depth was defined as the fraction of total T cells that were SARS-CoV-2-associated. Using the MIRA data, each spike-specific TCR was mapped to the spike region that the TCR reacts to and placed in a CD4 or CD8 class. Log10-transformed breadth and depth values were compared by one-way ANOVA with Sidak's multiple comparisons tests. TCRdb's version of the immuneACCESS table is confined to in-frame rearrangements and falls short of the full clone set. An unresolved V gene accounts for under half of the shortfall where checked; the remainder is of unknown origin. V, J and clone size are taken as reported in that table, and D and trimming were inferred from the DNA itself. Present in this sample are 83,000 or so clones, about 83% of which were seen just once. The ten top clones hold 8.5% to 9% of the sample.

Comment on this clone: The antigen it binds to is not known. Base qualities were left out, and no much larger clone turns up one base away.

V lost 5 bases and J lost 4 bases; the stretch between them is 15 bases long. Measured from the cysteine to the phenylalanine, the CDR3 is 15 residues long. The retained sequence is limited to the CDR3, 45 bases, with the frame set at the first base. Based on the germline V gene, the CDR1 and CDR2 sequences are SGHRS and YFSETQ. The TCR was taken from an adult in good health. The sample in question was peripheral blood, obtained on day 0 of AZD1222 vaccination. The sequence joins TRBV5-1 to TRBJ1-4; perhaps TRBD1 is the D gene, with 6 bases matching. The CDR3 region has the sequence CASSPVGTNNEKLFF. The sequenced DNA is TGCGCCAGCAGTCCGGTGGGGACAAATAATGAAAAACTGTTTTTT.